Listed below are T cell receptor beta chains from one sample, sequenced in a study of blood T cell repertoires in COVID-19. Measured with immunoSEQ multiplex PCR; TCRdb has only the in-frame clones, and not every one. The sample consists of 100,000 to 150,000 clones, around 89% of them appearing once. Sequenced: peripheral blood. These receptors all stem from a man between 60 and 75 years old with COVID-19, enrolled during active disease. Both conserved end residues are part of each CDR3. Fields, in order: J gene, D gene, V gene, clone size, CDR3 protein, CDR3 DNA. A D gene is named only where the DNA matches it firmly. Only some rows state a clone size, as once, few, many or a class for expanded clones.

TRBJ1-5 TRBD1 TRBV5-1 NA CASSWGTGSNQPQHF TGCGCCAGCAGCTGGGGGACAGGGTCGAATCAGCCCCAGCATTTT
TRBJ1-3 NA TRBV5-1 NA CASREFLAGNTIYF TGCGCCAGCAGGGAGTTCCTGGCTGGAAACACCATATATTTT
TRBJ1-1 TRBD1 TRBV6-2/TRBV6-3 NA CASSDGTGVYAFF TGTGCCAGCAGCGACGGGACAGGGGTATATGCTTTCTTT
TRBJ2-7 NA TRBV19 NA CASSIRWPYEQYF TGTGCCAGTAGTATAAGATGGCCCTACGAGCAGTACTTC
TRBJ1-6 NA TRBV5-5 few CASSLLLGANNSPLHF TGTGCCAGCAGCCTTCTCTTGGGGGCAAATAATTCACCCCTCCACTTT
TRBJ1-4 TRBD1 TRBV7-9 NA CASSLGAGGNEKLFF TGTGCCAGCAGCTTAGGGGCAGGGGGTAATGAAAAACTGTTTTTT
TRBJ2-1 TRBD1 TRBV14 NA CASSQPGQGADEQFF TGTGCCAGCAGCCAACCGGGACAGGGGGCCGATGAGCAGTTCTTC
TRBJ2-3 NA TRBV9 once CASSGQGWSQYF TGTGCCAGCAGCGGGCAGGGGTGGTCGCAGTATTTT
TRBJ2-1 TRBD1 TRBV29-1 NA CSAAGQGGYNEQFF TGCAGCGCCGCGGGACAGGGGGGTTACAATGAGCAGTTCTTC
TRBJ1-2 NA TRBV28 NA CASSSQLYGYTF TGTGCCAGCAGTTCGCAGTTATATGGCTACACCTTC
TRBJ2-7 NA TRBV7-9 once CASFDTFLEQYF TGTGCCAGCTTCGACACCTTCTTGGAGCAGTACTTC
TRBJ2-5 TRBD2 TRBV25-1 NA CASSDIAGGWETQYF TGTGCCAGCAGTGATATAGCGGGGGGGTGGGAGACCCAGTACTTC
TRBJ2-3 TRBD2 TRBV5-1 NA CASSLLPSGGATDTQYF TGCGCCAGCAGCTTGTTGCCTAGCGGGGGGGCAACAGATACGCAGTATTTT
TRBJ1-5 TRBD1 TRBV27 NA CASSSWTGKGGNQPQHF TGTGCCAGCAGTTCCTGGACAGGGAAAGGAGGCAATCAGCCCCAGCATTTT
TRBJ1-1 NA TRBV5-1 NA CASRNPGGTEAFF TGCGCCAGCAGGAACCCGGGGGGGACTGAAGCTTTCTTT
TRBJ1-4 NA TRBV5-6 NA CASSLVPGNEKLFF TGTGCCAGCAGCTTGGTGCCGGGTAATGAAAAACTGTTTTTT
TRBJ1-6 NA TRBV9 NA CASSFALENSPLHF TGTGCCAGCAGTTTCGCGCTAGAGAATTCACCCCTCCACTTT